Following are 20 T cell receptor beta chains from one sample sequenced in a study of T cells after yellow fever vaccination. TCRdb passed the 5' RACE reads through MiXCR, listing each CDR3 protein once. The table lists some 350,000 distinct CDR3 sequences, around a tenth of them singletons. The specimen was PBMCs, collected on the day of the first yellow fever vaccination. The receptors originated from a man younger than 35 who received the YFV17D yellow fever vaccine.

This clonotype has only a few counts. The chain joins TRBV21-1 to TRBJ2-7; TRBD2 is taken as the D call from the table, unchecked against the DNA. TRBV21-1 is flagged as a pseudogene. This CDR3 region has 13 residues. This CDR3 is CASPRAIYYEQYV. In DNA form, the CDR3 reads TGTGCCAGTCCCAGGGCCATATACTACGAGCAGTACGTC.

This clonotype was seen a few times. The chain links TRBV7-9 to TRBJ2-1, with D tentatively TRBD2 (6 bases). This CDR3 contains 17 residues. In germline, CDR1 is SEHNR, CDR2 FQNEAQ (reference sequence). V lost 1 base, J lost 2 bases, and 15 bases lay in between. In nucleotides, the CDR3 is TGTGCCAGCAGCTTAGGGAGGGGTGGCATTACCTACAATGAGCAGTTCTTC. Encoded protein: CASSLGRGGITYNEQFF.

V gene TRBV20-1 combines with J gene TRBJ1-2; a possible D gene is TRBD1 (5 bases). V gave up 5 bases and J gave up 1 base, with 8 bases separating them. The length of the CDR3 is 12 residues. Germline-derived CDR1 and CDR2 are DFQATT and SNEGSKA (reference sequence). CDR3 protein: CSAARGNYGYTF. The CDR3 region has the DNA TGCAGTGCTGCGAGGGGTAACTATGGCTACACCTTC.

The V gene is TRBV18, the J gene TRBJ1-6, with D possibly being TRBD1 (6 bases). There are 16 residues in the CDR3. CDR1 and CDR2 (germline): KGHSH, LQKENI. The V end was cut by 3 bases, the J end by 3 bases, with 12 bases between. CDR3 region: CASSPRMDSYNSPLHF. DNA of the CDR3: TGTGCCAGCTCACCCAGGATGGACAGCTATAATTCACCCCTCCACTTT. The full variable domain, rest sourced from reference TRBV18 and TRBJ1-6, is NAGVMQNPRHLVRRRGQEARLRCSPMKGHSHVYWYRQLPEEGLKFMVYLQKENIIDESGMPKERFSAEFPKEGPSILRIQQVVRGDSAAYFCASSPRMDSYNSPLHFGNGTRLTVT.

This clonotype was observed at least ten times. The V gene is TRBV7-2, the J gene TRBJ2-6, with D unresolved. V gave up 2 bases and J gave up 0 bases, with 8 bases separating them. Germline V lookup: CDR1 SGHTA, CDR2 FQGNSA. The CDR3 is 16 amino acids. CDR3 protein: CASSLQYSSGANVLTF. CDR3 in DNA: TGTGCCAGCAGCTTACAATACAGCTCTGGGGCCAACGTCCTGACTTTC.

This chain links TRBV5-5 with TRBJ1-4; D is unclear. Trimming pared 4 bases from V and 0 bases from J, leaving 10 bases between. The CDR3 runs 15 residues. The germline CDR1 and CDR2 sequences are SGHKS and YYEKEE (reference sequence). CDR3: CASSIRQATNEKLFF. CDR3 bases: TGTGCCAGCAGCATACGACAAGCAACTAATGAAAAACTGTTTTTT.

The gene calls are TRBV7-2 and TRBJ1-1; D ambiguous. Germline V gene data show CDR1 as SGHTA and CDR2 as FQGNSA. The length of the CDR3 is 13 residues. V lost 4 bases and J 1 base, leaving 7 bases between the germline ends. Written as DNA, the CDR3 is TGTGCCAGCAGCTCACAGTCGAACACTGAAGCTTTCTTT. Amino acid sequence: CASSSQSNTEAFF.

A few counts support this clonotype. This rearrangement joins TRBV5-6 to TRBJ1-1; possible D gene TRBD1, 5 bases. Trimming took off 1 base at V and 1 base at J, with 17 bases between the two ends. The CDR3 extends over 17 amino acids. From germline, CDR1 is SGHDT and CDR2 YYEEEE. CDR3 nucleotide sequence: TGTGCCAGCAGCTTGAGATTGTCGGGGGAACGGAACACTGAAGCTTTCTTT. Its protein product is CASSLRLSGERNTEAFF.

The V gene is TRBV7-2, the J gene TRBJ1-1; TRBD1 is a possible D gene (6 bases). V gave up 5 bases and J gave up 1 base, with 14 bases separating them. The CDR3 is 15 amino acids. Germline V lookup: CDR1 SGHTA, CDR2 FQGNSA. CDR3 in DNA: TGTGCCAGCAGCCCTACGGGGGCTTGGAACACTGAAGCTTTCTTT. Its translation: CASSPTGAWNTEAFF.

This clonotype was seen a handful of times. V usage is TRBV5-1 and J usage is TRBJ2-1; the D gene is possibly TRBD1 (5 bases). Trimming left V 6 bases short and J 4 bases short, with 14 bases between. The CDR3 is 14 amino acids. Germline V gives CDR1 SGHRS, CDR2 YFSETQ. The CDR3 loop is CASNSGLYYNEQFF. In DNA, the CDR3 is TGCGCCAGCAACTCAGGGCTTTATTACAATGAGCAGTTCTTC.

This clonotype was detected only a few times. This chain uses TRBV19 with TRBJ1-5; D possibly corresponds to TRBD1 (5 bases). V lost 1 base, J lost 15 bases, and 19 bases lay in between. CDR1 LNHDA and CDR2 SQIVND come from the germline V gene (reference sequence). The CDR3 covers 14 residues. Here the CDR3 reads CASSIGFSGPGRHF. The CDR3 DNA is TGTGCCAGTAGTATAGGCTTTTCGGGGCCAGGGCGGCATTTT. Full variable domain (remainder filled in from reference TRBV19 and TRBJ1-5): DGGITQSPKYLFRKEGQNVTLSCEQNLNHDAMYWYRQDPGQGLRLIYYSQIVNDFQKGDIAEGYSVSREKKESFPLTVTSAQKNPTAFYLCASSIGFSGPGRHFGDGTRLSIL.

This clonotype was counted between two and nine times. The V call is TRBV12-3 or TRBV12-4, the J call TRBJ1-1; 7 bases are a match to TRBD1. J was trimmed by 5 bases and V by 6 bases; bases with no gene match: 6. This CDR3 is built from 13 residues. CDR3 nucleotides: TGTGCCAGCAGACTTGGGACAGAGACTGAAGCTTTCTTT. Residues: CASRLGTETEAFF.

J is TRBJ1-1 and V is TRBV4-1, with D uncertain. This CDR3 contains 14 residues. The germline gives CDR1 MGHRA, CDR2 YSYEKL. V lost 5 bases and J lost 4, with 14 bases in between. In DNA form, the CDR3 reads TGCGCCAGCAGCGGCCGTTTACGGGGCACTGAAGCTTTCTTT. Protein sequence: CASSGRLRGTEAFF.

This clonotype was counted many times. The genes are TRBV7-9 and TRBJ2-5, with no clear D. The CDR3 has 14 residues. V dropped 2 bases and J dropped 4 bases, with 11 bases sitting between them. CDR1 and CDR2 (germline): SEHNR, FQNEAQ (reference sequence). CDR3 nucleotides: TGTGCCAGCAGCTTATCACGGCTGGTAGAGACCCAGTACTTC. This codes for CASSLSRLVETQYF.

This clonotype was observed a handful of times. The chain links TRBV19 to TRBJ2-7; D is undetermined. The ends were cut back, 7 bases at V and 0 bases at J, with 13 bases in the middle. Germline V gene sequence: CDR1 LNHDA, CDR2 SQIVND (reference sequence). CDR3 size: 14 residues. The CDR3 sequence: CASITIPASYEQYV. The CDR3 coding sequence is TGTGCCAGTATAACGATCCCCGCCTCCTACGAGCAGTACGTC.

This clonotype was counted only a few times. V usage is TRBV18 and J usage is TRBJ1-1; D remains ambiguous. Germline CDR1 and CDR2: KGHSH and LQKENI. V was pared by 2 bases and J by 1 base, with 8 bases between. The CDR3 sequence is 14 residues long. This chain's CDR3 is CASSPGQRNTEAFF. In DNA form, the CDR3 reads TGTGCCAGCTCACCAGGGCAGAGGAACACTGAAGCTTTCTTT.

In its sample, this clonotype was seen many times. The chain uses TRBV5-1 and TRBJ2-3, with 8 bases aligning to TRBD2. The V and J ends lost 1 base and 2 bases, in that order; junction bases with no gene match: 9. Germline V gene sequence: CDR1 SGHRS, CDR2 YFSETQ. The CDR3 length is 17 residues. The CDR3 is CASSLWEAGAPTDTQYF. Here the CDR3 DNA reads TGCGCCAGCAGCTTGTGGGAAGCGGGGGCCCCCACAGATACGCAGTATTTT. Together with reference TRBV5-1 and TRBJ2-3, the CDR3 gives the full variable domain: KAGVTQTPRYLIKTRGQQVTLSCSPISGHRSVSWYQQTPGQGLQFLFEYFSETQRNKGNFPGRFSGRQFSNSRSEMNVSTLELGDSALYLCASSLWEAGAPTDTQYFGPGTRLTVL.

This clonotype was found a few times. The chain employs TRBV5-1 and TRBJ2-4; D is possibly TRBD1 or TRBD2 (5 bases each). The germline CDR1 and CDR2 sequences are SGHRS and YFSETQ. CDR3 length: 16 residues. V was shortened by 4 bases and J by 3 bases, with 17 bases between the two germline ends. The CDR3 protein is CASSAGTDVLKNIQYF. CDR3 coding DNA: TGCGCCAGCAGCGCCGGGACGGACGTTCTCAAAAACATTCAGTACTTC.

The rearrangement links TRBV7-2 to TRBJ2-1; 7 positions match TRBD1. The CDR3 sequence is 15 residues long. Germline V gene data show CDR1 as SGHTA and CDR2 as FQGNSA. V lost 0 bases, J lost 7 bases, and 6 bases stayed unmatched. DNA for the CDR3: TGTGCCAGCAGCTTAGCCGTGACAGGGATTAATGAGCAGTTCTTC. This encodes CASSLAVTGINEQFF.

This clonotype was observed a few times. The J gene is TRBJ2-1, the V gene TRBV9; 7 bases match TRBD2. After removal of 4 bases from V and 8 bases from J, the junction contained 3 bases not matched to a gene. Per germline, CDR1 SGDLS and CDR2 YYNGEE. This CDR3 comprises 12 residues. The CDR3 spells CASSHTSDEQFF. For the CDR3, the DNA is TGTGCCAGCAGCCATACTAGCGATGAGCAGTTCTTC.